Each of the 27 T cell receptor beta chains below was sequenced from the same sample in a study of control samples from healthy donors and cancer patients. Profiling relied on immunoSEQ multiplex PCR, and the TCRdb table lists in-frame clones only, not all of them. Counted here are around 71,000 clones, around 87% occurring once; the ten biggest clones make up under 3%. The sample was PBMCs. The receptors come from a woman aged 50 to 65 with head and neck cancer.

V is TRBV7-8 and J is TRBJ1-2; D remains ambiguous. CDR3 length: 12 amino acids. CDR1 and CDR2 (germline): SGHVS, FQNEAQ. V lost 4 bases and J 3 bases, leaving 6 bases between the germline ends. CDR3 coding DNA: TGTGCCAGCAGCTCCGAGCACTATGGCTACACCTTC. It encodes CASSSEHYGYTF. The full variable domain, its missing parts supplied by reference TRBV7-8 and TRBJ1-2, is GAGVSQSPRYKVAKRGQDVALRCDPISGHVSLFWYQQALGQGPEFLTYFQNEAQLDKSGLPSDRFFAERPEGSVSTLKIQRTQQEDSAVYLCASSSEHYGYTFGSGTRLTVV.

This chain uses TRBV6-1 with TRBJ1-1, with 9 nucleotides matching TRBD1. This CDR3 comprises 16 residues. With 1 base clipped from V and 6 bases from J, the junction kept 9 bases outside the gene matches. Germline V lookup: CDR1 MNHNS, CDR2 SASEGT. CDR3 nucleotides: TGTGCCAGCAGTGAAGTTTTGGGGACAGGGAGCGCTGAAGCTTTCTTT. It codes for CASSEVLGTGSAEAFF.

This clone came up a few times. This sequence joins TRBV18 and TRBJ2-6; 10 bases align to TRBD1. V lost 1 base, J lost 1 base, and 7 bases stayed unmatched. The germline V gene has CDR1 KGHSH and CDR2 LQKENI. The CDR3 length is 19 residues. The CDR3 bases are TGTGCCAGCTCACCACTACCGGGACAGGGGCTTTCTGGGGCCAACGTCCTGACTTTC. Translated, it gives CASSPLPGQGLSGANVLTF.

Notes on this clone: A single base separates this from a much larger clone, so it may be a read error. This sequence joins TRBV6-1 and TRBJ2-1; possible D gene TRBD2, 6 bases. This CDR3 is built from 14 residues. CDR1 is MNHNS, CDR2 SASEGT, per germline. The DNA for the CDR3 is TGTACCAGCAGTGAACGGGCGTGGGGGGATGAGCAGTTCTTC. Translated: CTSSERAWGDEQFF.

V usage is TRBV6-5 and J usage is TRBJ2-7; D unresolved. Trimming pared 8 bases from V and 0 bases from J, leaving 5 bases between. The CDR3 runs 11 residues. Per the germline V gene, CDR1 is MNHEY and CDR2 is SVGAGI. Here the CDR3 reads CASGLSYEQYF. For the CDR3, the DNA is TGTGCCAGCGGGCTCTCCTACGAGCAGTACTTC.

The J gene is TRBJ2-3, the V gene TRBV5-6; D not resolved. Germline V gene data show CDR1 as SGHDT and CDR2 as YYEEEE. The CDR3 sequence is 14 residues long. Trimming removed 4 bases from V and 4 bases from J, with 13 bases in between. The CDR3 loop is CASSQGPGADTQYF. CDR3 coding DNA: TGTGCCAGCAGCCAAGGTCCAGGCGCAGATACGCAGTATTTT.

V and J are TRBV5-1 and TRBJ2-7; D possibly corresponds to TRBD1 (5 bases). The CDR3 loop spans 14 amino acids. V lost 4 bases and J lost 1, with 12 bases in between. CDR1 is SGHRS and CDR2 is YFSETQ in the germline V gene. The DNA for the CDR3 is TGCGCCAGCAGCCTGGAGACAGTTTCCTACGAGCAGTACTTC. This sequence encodes CASSLETVSYEQYF.

The V gene is TRBV7-2, the J gene TRBJ2-6; D not resolved. Trimming took 1 base from V and 2 from J, leaving 6 bases between them. This CDR3 is 15 amino acids long. Germline V lookup: CDR1 SGHTA, CDR2 FQGNSA. This CDR3 reads CASSLEGTGANVLTF. The DNA of the CDR3 is TGTGCCAGCAGCTTAGAAGGGACTGGGGCCAACGTCCTGACTTTC.

This clone was counted a single time. This chain links TRBV6-1 with TRBJ2-6, with 7 bases that match TRBD2. The germline gives CDR1 MNHNS, CDR2 SASEGT. The CDR3 has 15 residues. The V segment lost 3 bases and the J segment 2 bases; nucleotides outside the gene matches: 1. Here the CDR3 reads CASSEGGAGANVLTF. As DNA, the CDR3 is TGTGCCAGCAGTGAGGGGGGGGCTGGGGCCAACGTCCTGACTTTC.

J is TRBJ2-2 and V is TRBV7-9, with D tentatively TRBD1 (6 bases). The V end lost 3 bases, the J end lost 5 bases, and 7 bases lay between the germline ends. Germline-derived CDR1 and CDR2 are SEHNR and FQNEAQ (reference sequence). The CDR3 is 13 residues long. The CDR3 nucleotides read TGTGCCAGCAGCTTTGGACAGACCGGGGAGCTGTTTTTT. This gives the protein CASSFGQTGELFF.

V gene TRBV3-1 (or the pseudogene TRBV3-2) combines with J gene TRBJ1-5; D is undetermined. Germline assignment: CDR1 LGHDT and CDR2 YNNKEL (reference sequence). This CDR3 has 14 amino acids. The V end was cut by 2 bases, the J end by 7 bases, with 12 bases between. CDR3 in DNA: TGTGCCAGCAGCCAAACGGATTCCGGGCAGCCCCAGCATTTT. It is translated as CASSQTDSGQPQHF.

This chain joins TRBV28 and TRBJ1-1; tentative D call: TRBD1 (5 bases). The ends were cut back, 7 bases at V and 3 bases at J, with 15 bases in the middle. Germline V gene sequence: CDR1 MDHEN, CDR2 SYDVKM. This CDR3 spans 14 amino acids. The CDR3 region has the DNA TGTGCCAGCACCCCAGTAGGGGTGGACACTGAAGCTTTCTTT. Translated: CASTPVGVDTEAFF.

The chain has TRBV7-2 and TRBJ2-3, with 7 bases aligning to TRBD1. This CDR3 has 14 amino acids. V lost 1 base, J lost 6 bases, and 4 bases stayed unmatched. The germline V gene encodes CDR1 SGHTA and CDR2 FQGNSA. The CDR3 DNA is TGTGCCAGCAGCTTAGGACAGGGTTTGGATACGCAGTATTTT. It translates to CASSLGQGLDTQYF.

This chain joins TRBV27 and TRBJ1-3; 7 bases fit TRBD1. From germline, CDR1 is MNHEY and CDR2 SMNVEV (reference sequence). V dropped 3 bases and J dropped 2; count of bases not matched to a gene: 1. CDR3 length equals 14 residues. The CDR3 sequence is CASSLTGPGNTIYF. The CDR3 DNA reads TGTGCCAGCAGTTTGACAGGGCCTGGAAACACCATATATTTT.

This chain uses TRBV18 with TRBJ2-3, with 9 positions matching TRBD2. Germline CDR1 reads KGHSH; CDR2 reads LQKENI. This CDR3 is built from 17 residues. Losses at the gene ends were 2 bases for V and 0 bases for J; bases not matched to a gene: 6. CDR3 DNA sequence: TGTGCCAGCTCACCAAACCTAGCGGGGCCGAGCACAGATACGCAGTATTTT. Translation gives CASSPNLAGPSTDTQYF.

This chain uses TRBV18 with TRBJ2-5; the D call may be TRBD1 or TRBD2 (6 bases each). The CDR3 has 15 amino acids. The germline CDR1 and CDR2 sequences are KGHSH and LQKENI. V was shortened by 6 bases and J by 2 bases, with 16 bases between the two germline ends. The CDR3 loop is CASSPAGTGQETQYF. The CDR3 nucleotides are TGTGCCAGCTCCCCGGCGGGAACAGGGCAAGAGACCCAGTACTTC. The variable domain in full, completed from reference TRBV18 and TRBJ2-5, reads NAGVMQNPRHLVRRRGQEARLRCSPMKGHSHVYWYRQLPEEGLKFMVYLQKENIIDESGMPKERFSAEFPKEGPSILRIQQVVRGDSAAYFCASSPAGTGQETQYFGPGTRLLVL.

The chain joins TRBV7-9 to TRBJ2-1, with unresolved D. Germline V gene data show CDR1 as SEHNR and CDR2 as FQNEAQ (reference sequence). Trimming pared 3 bases from V and 8 bases from J, leaving 11 bases between. The CDR3 has 13 residues. In DNA form, the CDR3 reads TGTGCCAGCAGCTTGAATAGCCTGGATGAGCAGTTCTTC. As protein: CASSLNSLDEQFF.

This chain links TRBV7-9 with TRBJ2-7; 9 nucleotides line up with TRBD2. V was pared by 6 bases and J by 2 bases, with 20 bases of the junction left unmatched. This CDR3 comprises 19 residues. The germline CDR1 and CDR2 sequences are SEHNR and FQNEAQ (reference sequence). As DNA, the CDR3 is TGTGCCAGCAGTAGGGGTCTAGAGGCCGGGCGGGGGGGAACCTACGAGCAGTACTTC. This translates into CASSRGLEAGRGGTYEQYF. Together with reference TRBV7-9 and TRBJ2-7, the CDR3 gives the full variable domain: DTGVSQNPRHKITKRGQNVTFRCDPISEHNRLYWYRQTLGQGPEFLTYFQNEAQLEKSRLLSDRFSAERPKGSFSTLEIQRTEQGDSAMYLCASSRGLEAGRGGTYEQYFGPGTRLTVT.

This clone was counted a few times. The sample carries other DNA sequences with the same CDR3. The chain has TRBV6-5 and TRBJ1-3; D is undetermined. In germline, CDR1 is MNHEY, CDR2 SVGAGI. This CDR3 region has 16 residues. V lost 0 bases to trimming and J lost 0 bases, with 9 bases between them. This CDR3 is CASSYSRPSSGNTIYF. In DNA, the CDR3 is TGTGCCAGCAGTTACTCGAGACCGAGCTCTGGAAACACCATATATTTT.

This clone was detected only once. The chain recombines TRBV29-1 with TRBJ1-2; D remains unclear. CDR1 and CDR2 from the germline V gene are SQVTM and ANQGSEA. This CDR3 contains 12 residues. The V and J ends lost 3 bases and 8 bases respectively, with 13 bases between them. As DNA, the CDR3 is TGCAGCGTTGAGAGCGTAGCTGGGGGCTACACCTTC. Residues: CSVESVAGGYTF.

The rearrangement links TRBV5-1 to TRBJ1-1, with 7 bases fitting TRBD1. This CDR3 comprises 12 residues. Germline V gene lookup returns CDR1 SGHRS and CDR2 YFSETQ. The junction had 1 base not matched to a gene; V was cut back by 0 bases and J by 8 bases. CDR3: CASSLGGQEAFF. The CDR3 DNA reads TGCGCCAGCAGCTTGGGGGGACAGGAAGCTTTCTTT.

The rearrangement joins TRBV7-6 to TRBJ1-6; TRBD1 is a possible D gene (5 bases). CDR3 length: 15 amino acids. The V end lost 5 bases, the J end lost 0 bases, and 8 bases lay between the germline ends. The germline CDR1 and CDR2 sequences are SGHVS and FNYEAQ. The CDR3 nucleotides are TGTGCCAGCAGCGGACAAAGCTCCTATAATTCACCCCTCCACTTT. Translating gives CASSGQSSYNSPLHF.

Only one count was recorded for this clone. The V and J genes are TRBV30 and TRBJ2-5, with D possibly TRBD1 on 5 matching bases. There are 13 residues in the CDR3. Per germline, CDR1 GTSNPN and CDR2 SVGIG (reference sequence). V was cut by 3 bases and J by 0 bases, with 8 bases left in between. In nucleotides, the CDR3 is TGTGCCTGGAGCATGGGGCACCAAGAGACCCAGTACTTC. Translation: CAWSMGHQETQYF.

The CDR3, as DNA: TGTGCCAGTAGTATAGGCGGCGGGGGGGCCTACAATGAGCAGTTCTTC. Translated, it gives CASSIGGGGAYNEQFF. The gene calls are TRBV19 and TRBJ2-1; 9 bases fit TRBD2. The length of the CDR3 is 16 residues. Germline V gene sequence: CDR1 LNHDA, CDR2 SQIVND (reference sequence). Trimming cost V 1 base and J 2 bases; bases outside gene matches: 3.

The V call is TRBV2, the J call TRBJ2-3, with no clear D. The germline CDR1 and CDR2 sequences are SNHLY and FYNNEI. This CDR3 contains 14 residues. V lost 4 bases to trimming and J lost 2 bases, with 10 bases between them. The CDR3 loop reads CASSVGTYTDTQYF. The CDR3 coding sequence is TGTGCCAGCAGTGTGGGCACATACACAGATACGCAGTATTTT.

The chain carries TRBV6-2 or TRBV6-3 and TRBJ1-2, with D maybe TRBD1 (6 bases). The V gene's germline CDR1 is MNHEY and CDR2 SVGEGT. The CDR3 is made up of 17 amino acids. V was shortened by 6 bases and J by 2 bases, with 22 bases between the two germline ends. CDR3 sequence (DNA): TGTGCCAGCAGCCCCATCCCCGGGACATTTACGAACTATGGCTACACCTTC. This translates into CASSPIPGTFTNYGYTF.

This clone was recorded only once. The chain uses TRBV28 and TRBJ1-2; no clear D gene. This CDR3 spans 13 amino acids. Germline loops: CDR1 MDHEN, CDR2 SYDVKM. The V and J ends lost 6 bases and 7 bases respectively, with 15 bases between them. Here the CDR3 DNA reads TGTGCCAGCAGAAGGCTTCCTCAACCTGGCTACACCTTC. Translated: CASRRLPQPGYTF.